This TCR beta chain was found in a study of blood T cell repertoires in COVID-19. Original processing notes: Reference gene primer amplification gave nucleated cell count estimates. The repertoire was sequenced with immunoSEQ multiplex PCR; TCRdb's copy has only in-frame clones and lacks some. From that table come the V and J calls and clone size; the DNA was used to work out D and trimming. Of a few hundred thousand clones detected, about 88% appear once; the ten largest clones hold 8% to 9.5%. Donors in Cohort 3 counted as recovered after two negative PCRs, clearance, or symptom resolution. V was trimmed by 1 base and J by 0 bases, leaving 7 bases between them. CDR3 length: 15 amino acids. In germline, CDR1 is SGHNT, CDR2 YYREEE (reference sequence).

This sequence joins TRBV5-4 and TRBJ1-4; tentatively, D is TRBD1 (5 bases). Sequencing used PBMCs or T cells enriched from blood (not recorded which). The TCR comes from a woman between 55 and 75 years old who had recovered from COVID-19. CDR3 sequence reads: CASSLTGATNEKLFF. The CDR3 nucleotides read TGTGCCAGCAGCTTGACGGGGGCAACTAATGAAAAACTGTTTTTT.